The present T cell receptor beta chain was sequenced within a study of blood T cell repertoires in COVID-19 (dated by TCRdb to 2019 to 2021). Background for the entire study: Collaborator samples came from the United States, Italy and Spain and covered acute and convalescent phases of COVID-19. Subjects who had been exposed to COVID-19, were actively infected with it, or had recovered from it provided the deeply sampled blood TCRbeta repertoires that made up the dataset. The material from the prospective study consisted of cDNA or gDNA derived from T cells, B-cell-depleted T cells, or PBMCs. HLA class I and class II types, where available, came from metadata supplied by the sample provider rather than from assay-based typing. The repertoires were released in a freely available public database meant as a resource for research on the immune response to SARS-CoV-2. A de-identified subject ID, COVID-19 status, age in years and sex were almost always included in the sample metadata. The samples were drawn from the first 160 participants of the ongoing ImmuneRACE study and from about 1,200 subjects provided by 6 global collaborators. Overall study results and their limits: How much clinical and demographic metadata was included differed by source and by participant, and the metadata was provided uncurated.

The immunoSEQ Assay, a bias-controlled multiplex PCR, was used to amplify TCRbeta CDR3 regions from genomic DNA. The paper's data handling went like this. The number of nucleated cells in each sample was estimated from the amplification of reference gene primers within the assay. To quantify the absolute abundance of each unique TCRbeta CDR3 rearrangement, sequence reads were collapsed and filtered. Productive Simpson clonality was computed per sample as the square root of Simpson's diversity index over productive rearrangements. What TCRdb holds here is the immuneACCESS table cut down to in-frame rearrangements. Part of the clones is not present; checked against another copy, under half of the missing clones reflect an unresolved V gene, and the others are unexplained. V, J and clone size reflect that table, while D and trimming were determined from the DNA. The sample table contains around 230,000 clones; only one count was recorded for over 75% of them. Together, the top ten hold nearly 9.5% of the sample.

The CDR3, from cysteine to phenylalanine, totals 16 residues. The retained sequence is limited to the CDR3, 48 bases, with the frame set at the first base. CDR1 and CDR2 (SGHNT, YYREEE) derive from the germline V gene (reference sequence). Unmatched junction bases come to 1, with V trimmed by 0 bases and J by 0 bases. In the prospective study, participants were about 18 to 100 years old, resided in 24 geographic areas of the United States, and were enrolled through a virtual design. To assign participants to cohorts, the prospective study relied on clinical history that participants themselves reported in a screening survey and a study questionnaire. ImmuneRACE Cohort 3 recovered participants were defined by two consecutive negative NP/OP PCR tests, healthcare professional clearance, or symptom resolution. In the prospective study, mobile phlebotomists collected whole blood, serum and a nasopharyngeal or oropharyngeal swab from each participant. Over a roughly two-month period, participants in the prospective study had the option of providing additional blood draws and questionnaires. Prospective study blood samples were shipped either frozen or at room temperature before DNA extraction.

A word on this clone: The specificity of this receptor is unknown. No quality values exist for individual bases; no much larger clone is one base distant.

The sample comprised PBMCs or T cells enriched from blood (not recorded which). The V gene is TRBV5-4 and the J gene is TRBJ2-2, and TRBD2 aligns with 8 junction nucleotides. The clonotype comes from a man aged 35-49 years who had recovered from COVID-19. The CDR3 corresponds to CASSLERETNTGELFF. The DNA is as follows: TGTGCCAGCAGCTTGGAGCGGGAGACGAACACCGGGGAGCTGTTTTTT.